The entry below gives a single T cell receptor (beta chain) sequence along with its context. The clone's antigen remains unknown. Library method: 5' RACE. Preparation of each TCR library used roughly 3,300 ng of total RNA. For each sample, cDNA synthesis with SMARTScribe reverse transcriptase was split into eight separate reactions. During cDNA synthesis, template switching was used to introduce unique molecular identifiers that contained a 6-nucleotide sample barcode. TCRalpha and TCRbeta cDNA was amplified in two nested PCRs of approximately 16 and 10 cycles, and bead purification was carried out after each PCR. Before amplification, the cDNA was treated with uracil DNA-glycosylase and purified using the QIAquick PCR purification kit. In the second PCR, Illumina TruSeq-compatible adapters and sample-specific barcodes were added. Library quality and concentration were assessed using TapeStation and Qubit, and about 5 ng of each library was pooled. The pooled libraries were sequenced with 2 x 100 bp reads and custom sequencing primers on an Illumina HiSeq2500 single-index Rapid Run. Per the authors' processing: MiGEC version 1.2.6 was used for UMI-based consensus assembly to correct PCR and sequencing errors. MiXCR version 2.1.1 was used for V(D)J alignment, clonotype assembly and CDR3 extraction. Gene usage, clonotype sharing and MAIT/NKT TCR abundance were normalised by analysing the top 1000, 10 000 and 20 000 clonotypes per sample. Diversity was computed as the inverse Simpson index with the vegan R package after downsampling to 27 000 UMIs. Paired Mann-Whitney U tests were applied to discordant twin pairs, with Benjamini-Hochberg correction for multiple testing. TCRdb reanalyzed the reads, keeping one entry per CDR3 protein sequence and omitting DNA. These V and J calls rely on TCRdb rather than the paper's analysis. This sample's table carries 310,000 or so distinct CDR3 sequences. Of the sample, roughly 2% falls within the top ten clones.

The CDR3 holds 15 amino acids from the cysteine to the phenylalanine. The DNA is not on file. The germline V gene (reference sequence) provides CDR1 SGHNT and CDR2 YYREEE. The sample belongs to a study of monozygotic twins with inflammatory bowel disease (dated by TCRdb to the late 2010s). As for the study more broadly: The complete study included some 28 monozygotic twin pairs: 19 IBD-discordant Danish pairs and nine German pairs, of which four were IBD-concordant and five were IBD-discordant. The search for disease-associated traits relied mainly on comparing IBD patients with their genetically identical healthy co-twins within discordant pairs. Each individual had, on average, about 151 000 unique TCRalpha sequences and 181 000 unique TCRbeta sequences available for analysis.

From each donor, an approximately 2.7 ml peripheral blood sample was collected into PAXgene tubes and kept at -80 degrees C. Without any T cell sorting, total RNA was extracted from whole blood using the PAXgene blood miRNA kit on an automated QIAcube. Peripheral blood from monozygotic twin pairs who were concordant or discordant for inflammatory bowel disease underwent deep TCRalpha and TCRbeta repertoire profiling using unique molecular barcoding. Smoking habits were recorded for all twin pairs, and individuals were classified as current, former or never smokers. What the authors observed across the whole study: Because patients received different immunosuppressive treatments, the repertoires may have picked up extra background noise and variability between individuals. IBD patients had lower TCRbeta repertoire diversity, measured by the inverse Simpson index, than their healthy co-twins. Repertoire similarity did not differ between concordant and discordant twins, possibly due to limited statistical power. No single strong signal or clonotype linked to IBD turned up in the results, so the idea that one exists was not supported. Distinction between different T cell subtypes could not be achieved in the analysis. Compared with healthy twins, IBD patients had fewer clonotypes in common with other individuals, a difference most pronounced in patients showing signs of disease activity.

Material: blood. The receptor comes from a human donor with ulcerative colitis or Crohn's disease, or a healthy co-twin of an affected twin (not recorded which). This sequence uses TRBV5-4 and TRBJ2-3; TCRdb names TRBD1, which stays unverified in the absence of DNA. CDR3 reads: CASSLGTSRGDTQYF. The reference TRBV5-4 and TRBJ2-3 proteins fill in what lies around the CDR3, so the full variable domain reads ETGVTQSPTHLIKTRGQQVTLRCSSQSGHNTVSWYQQALGQGPQFIFQYYREEENGRGNFPPRFSGLQFPNYSSELNVNALELDDSALYLCASSLGTSRGDTQYFGPGTRLTVL.